This TCR beta chain comes out of a study of T cell repertoires in cytomegalovirus infection. TCRdb reprocessed the reads with MiXCR, giving one entry per CDR3 protein. The data hold some 200,000 distinct CDR3 sequences, with about 40% observed a single time. This CDR3 is built from 14 residues. After removal of 0 bases from V and 6 bases from J, the junction contained 5 bases not matched to a gene. CDR1 and CDR2 (germline): KGHSH, LQKENI. Concerning this clonotype itself: Antigen unknown.

Here the sequenced sample was CD8+ T cells from cultured PBMCs, taken from culture after CMV antigen stimulation. The chain is built from TRBV18 and TRBJ2-7, with 7 bases matching TRBD2. This TCR was sampled from a human donor in good health (CMV status not recorded). Some clones in this sample may be carry-over from other donors' samples. CDR3 DNA: TGTGCCAGCTCACCACCGGTAGTAGCGGGCGAGCAGTACTTC. This sequence encodes CASSPPVVAGEQYF.